Below, 18 T cell receptor beta chains from the same sample are listed, as sequenced in a study of blood T cell repertoires in COVID-19. Produced via immunoSEQ multiplex PCR; TCRdb's table is partial and in-frame only. Counted here are about 73,000 clones, more than 65% occurring once; the ten biggest clones make up 25% to 30%. Sequencing input: peripheral blood. These TCRs come from a human donor in a cohort sampled during active COVID-19.

The J gene is TRBJ2-5, the V gene TRBV19, with 12 bases aligning to TRBD2. V dropped 3 bases and J dropped 6; count of bases not matched to a gene: 5. Looked up from germline, CDR1 is LNHDA and CDR2 is SQIVND (reference sequence). The CDR3 totals 15 residues. CDR3 sequence (DNA): TGTGCCAGTAGTATGGCTAGCGGGGGGGCACAGACCCAGTACTTC. Its translation is CASSMASGGAQTQYF. The whole variable domain, remainder taken from reference TRBV19 and TRBJ2-5, is DGGITQSPKYLFRKEGQNVTLSCEQNLNHDAMYWYRQDPGQGLRLIYYSQIVNDFQKGDIAEGYSVSREKKESFPLTVTSAQKNPTAFYLCASSMASGGAQTQYFGPGTRLLVL.

The V call is TRBV5-6, the J call TRBJ2-7; 8 nucleotides agree with TRBD2. Germline values: CDR1 SGHDT, CDR2 YYEEEE. CDR3 length equals 13 residues. V dropped 4 bases and J dropped 11; count of bases not matched to a gene: 11. CDR3 nucleotides: TGTGCCAGCAGCATGGGACTAGGGGAGGGGGAGTACTTC. Residues: CASSMGLGEGEYF.

The chain recombines TRBV5-4 with TRBJ1-4, with a weak D call TRBD1 (5 bases). The CDR3 is made up of 17 amino acids. Germline assignment: CDR1 SGHNT and CDR2 YYREEE (reference sequence). With 1 base removed from V and 0 bases from J, the gap between germline ends came to 13 bases. For the CDR3, the DNA is TGTGCCAGCAGCTTGAAGGAAGTGGACACAACTAATGAAAAACTGTTTTTT. Amino acids: CASSLKEVDTTNEKLFF.

The gene calls are TRBV7-8 and TRBJ2-1, with 9 bases matching TRBD2. This CDR3 has 17 residues. V was pared by 5 bases and J by 6 bases, with 14 bases of the junction left unmatched. Germline V gene data show CDR1 as SGHVS and CDR2 as FQNEAQ. CDR3 sequence (DNA): TGTGCCAGCAGCGCATACCTCGGGACTAGCATGGCCAATGAGCAGTTCTTC. Translation gives CASSAYLGTSMANEQFF.

J is TRBJ1-4 and V is TRBV5-1; TRBD1 aligns across 8 bases. This CDR3 is built from 14 residues. The V gene's germline CDR1 is SGHRS and CDR2 YFSETQ. After removal of 8 bases from V and 8 bases from J, the junction contained 11 bases not matched to a gene. CDR3 sequence (DNA): TGCGCCAGTTCAGGCGCAGGGGGCGGAGAAAAACTGTTTTTT. Its translation is CASSGAGGGEKLFF.

V usage is TRBV6-4 and J usage is TRBJ2-5, with D possibly matching TRBD2 (6 bases). Germline V gene sequence: CDR1 MRHNA, CDR2 SNTAGT. The CDR3 runs 14 residues. The V and J ends lost 0 bases and 5 bases respectively, with 10 bases between them. The CDR3 loop is CASSDSGGKETQYF. The CDR3 DNA is TGTGCCAGCAGTGACTCCGGCGGGAAGGAGACCCAGTACTTC.

This clone was counted a few times. CDR3 nucleotide sequence: TGTGCCAGTAGTGAGGGACTAGCGGGGTCTTTCGGTTCGGAGACCCAGTACTTC. This translates into CASSEGLAGSFGSETQYF. This chain connects TRBV19 to TRBJ2-5; 13 bases fit TRBD2. CDR1 is LNHDA and CDR2 is SQIVND in the germline V gene (reference sequence). CDR3 size: 18 residues. After removal of 5 bases from V and 5 bases from J, the junction contained 14 bases not matched to a gene. The full variable domain, its missing parts supplied by reference TRBV19 and TRBJ2-5, is DGGITQSPKYLFRKEGQNVTLSCEQNLNHDAMYWYRQDPGQGLRLIYYSQIVNDFQKGDIAEGYSVSREKKESFPLTVTSAQKNPTAFYLCASSEGLAGSFGSETQYFGPGTRLLVL.

This clone was found a few times. CDR3 sequence: CASRSNTGELFF. The CDR3 DNA follows: TGTGCCAGCAGGTCTAACACCGGGGAGCTGTTTTTT. This chain links TRBV12-3 or TRBV12-4 with TRBJ2-2, with D unclear. The CDR3 covers 12 residues. Trimming pared 6 bases from V and 2 bases from J, leaving 4 bases between.

This rearrangement joins TRBV24-1 to TRBJ1-1; TRBD1 is a possible D gene (6 bases). Trimming left V 2 bases short and J 5 bases short, with 11 bases between. CDR3 length: 14 residues. The germline V gene encodes CDR1 KGHDR and CDR2 SFDVKD. CDR3 sequence reads: CATSDSGDGTEAFF. CDR3 coding DNA: TGTGCCACCAGTGATTCAGGGGATGGGACTGAAGCTTTCTTT.

This clone has only a few counts. The chain recombines TRBV28 with TRBJ2-7, with 7 bases identical to TRBD2. This CDR3 is 16 amino acids long. Trimming removed 5 bases from V and 3 bases from J; junction bases left unmatched: 13. In germline, CDR1 is MDHEN, CDR2 SYDVKM. CDR3 sequence reads: CASSLAISGLDYEQYF. DNA of the CDR3: TGTGCCAGCAGTCTAGCTATCTCAGGACTAGACTACGAGCAGTACTTC.

DNA of the CDR3: TGTGCCAGCAGCTCTCTACTAGCGGCCTTAGACAATGAGCAGTTCTTC. Its protein product is CASSSLLAALDNEQFF. The chain has TRBV7-6 and TRBJ2-1, with 8 nucleotides matching TRBD2. The germline V gene encodes CDR1 SGHVS and CDR2 FNYEAQ. The CDR3 totals 16 residues. V was clipped by 4 bases and J by 5 bases; unmatched bases: 10.

This clone appeared a few times. The V and J genes are TRBV6-5 and TRBJ2-4; TRBD2 matches 12 bases. V lost 4 bases and J lost 2; bases outside the gene matches: 3. The length of the CDR3 is 16 residues. Germline loops: CDR1 MNHEY, CDR2 SVGAGI. CDR3 sequence: CASSLTSGGPKNIQYF. The CDR3 nucleotides read TGTGCCAGCAGTTTGACTAGCGGGGGCCCCAAAAACATTCAGTACTTC.

The rearrangement uses TRBV5-6 and TRBJ2-5; 13 bases match TRBD2. The germline V gene encodes CDR1 SGHDT and CDR2 YYEEEE. With 0 bases clipped from V and 7 bases from J, the junction kept 6 bases outside the gene matches. The length of the CDR3 is 16 residues. As DNA, the CDR3 is TGTGCCAGCAGCTTGGATACTAGCGGGGGGGCCGGGACCCAGTACTTC. It translates to CASSLDTSGGAGTQYF.

The V call is TRBV7-2, the J call TRBJ2-7; 9 nucleotides align to TRBD2. After removal of 3 bases from V and 1 base from J, the junction contained 1 base not matched to a gene. CDR3 length equals 14 residues. Germline CDR1 reads SGHTA; CDR2 reads FQGNSA. CDR3 sequence: CASSFSGGSYEQYF. The CDR3, as DNA: TGTGCCAGCAGCTTTAGCGGGGGATCCTACGAGCAGTACTTC.

The chain couples TRBV27 to TRBJ1-2, with 10 bases matching TRBD1. The length of the CDR3 is 14 residues. Germline CDR1 is MNHEY and CDR2 is SMNVEV (reference sequence). The V segment lost 8 bases and the J segment 2 bases; nucleotides outside the gene matches: 5. The CDR3 coding sequence is TGTGCCAGCGGAACGGGACAGGGGAACTATGGCTACACCTTC. Residues: CASGTGQGNYGYTF.

V usage is TRBV27 and J usage is TRBJ2-1; 7 bases align to TRBD2. The CDR3 runs 12 residues. Germline V gene lookup returns CDR1 MNHEY and CDR2 SMNVEV (reference sequence). V was pared by 6 bases and J by 9 bases, with 5 bases of the junction left unmatched. The CDR3 reads CASRGGRVEQFF. CDR3 DNA sequence: TGTGCCAGCAGGGGAGGGCGAGTTGAGCAGTTCTTC.

The rearrangement uses TRBV19 and TRBJ2-4; TRBD1 matches at 9 bases. CDR1 and CDR2 (germline): LNHDA, SQIVND (reference sequence). Unmatched junction bases numbered 7, after V lost 6 bases and J lost 1 base. This CDR3 has 16 residues. The CDR3 loop reads CASRPNRGPAKNIQYF. Written as DNA, the CDR3 is TGTGCCAGTAGGCCTAACAGGGGGCCCGCCAAAAACATTCAGTACTTC.

V usage is TRBV7-2 and J usage is TRBJ1-5; weak D call: TRBD1 (5 bases). Trimming removed 0 bases at V and 2 bases at J, with 8 bases between. The CDR3 loop spans 15 amino acids. Germline CDR1 SGHTA, CDR2 FQGNSA. CDR3 in amino acids: CASSLASRGNQPQHF. The CDR3 DNA sequence: TGTGCCAGCAGCTTAGCGAGCAGGGGCAATCAGCCCCAGCATTTT.